What follows are 14 T cell receptor beta chains derived from one specimen sequenced in a study of cytomegalovirus exposure and HLA in healthy donors (dated by TCRdb to about 2017). Libraries came from the immunoSEQ multiplex PCR assay. The multiplex PCR relied on a mix of 60 forward primers for TCR Vbeta segments and 13 reverse primers for TCR Jbeta segments. TCRdb mirrors the immuneACCESS table, restricted to in-frame sequences. Some clones are absent from its copies; in checked studies, under half trace to an unresolved V gene, and the reason for the others is unknown. Counted in this sample were approximately 160,000 clones; about 82% of them appeared once. The top ten clonotypes cover approximately 0.76% of the sample. The sample consisted of PBMCs. The source of these receptors is a female donor in good health and CMV-seronegative.

This chain uses TRBV7-8 with TRBJ1-1; D is unclear. The CDR3 consists of 16 residues. V lost 0 bases to trimming and J lost 3 bases, with 14 bases between them. The germline gives CDR1 SGHVS, CDR2 FQNEAQ. Here the CDR3 DNA reads TGTGCCAGCAGCTTAGCTGATCCGGGAACCTACACTGAAGCTTTCTTT. Translating it yields CASSLADPGTYTEAFF.

The J gene is TRBJ2-7, the V gene TRBV28; D may be TRBD2 (5 bases). The CDR3 covers 14 residues. V lost 8 bases, J lost 5 bases, and 19 bases lay in between. Germline assignment: CDR1 MDHEN and CDR2 SYDVKM. CDR3 nucleotide sequence: TGTGCCAGCCGCTTAAGTCGGGGTTCCCACGAGCAGTACTTC. It is translated as CASRLSRGSHEQYF.

The chain carries TRBV28 and TRBJ1-2; D is possibly TRBD1 (5 bases). The CDR3 runs to 15 residues. Germline assignment: CDR1 MDHEN and CDR2 SYDVKM. Trimming shortened V by 6 bases and J by 3 bases, and 17 bases separated the two germline ends. CDR3 sequence reads: CASRDPGNRYYGYTF. The DNA of the CDR3 is TGTGCCAGCAGGGACCCAGGGAATAGGTACTATGGCTACACCTTC.

The rearrangement uses TRBV6-6 and TRBJ2-7, with 7 bases matching TRBD1. Germline V gives CDR1 MNHNY, CDR2 SVGAGI (reference sequence). J lost 2 bases, V lost 4 bases, and 5 bases had no gene match. This CDR3 has 14 amino acids. The CDR3 DNA reads TGTGCCAGCAGTTTAAGACAGGGACCCTACGAGCAGTACTTC. This gives the protein CASSLRQGPYEQYF.

J is TRBJ1-4 and V is TRBV7-2; D is unclear. The ends were cut back, 1 base at V and 14 bases at J, with 14 bases in the middle. The CDR3 length is 13 residues. Germline V lookup: CDR1 SGHTA, CDR2 FQGNSA. This CDR3 is CASSLGTGKELFF. The CDR3 DNA is TGTGCCAGCAGCTTAGGGACGGGAAAAGAGCTGTTTTTT.

The chain couples TRBV11-2 to TRBJ2-5, with a tentative D call TRBD2 (6 bases). The end of the DNA aligns better with TRBJ2-7, so the J call may be wrong. The CDR3 runs 14 residues. CDR1 and CDR2 (germline): SGHAT, FQNNGV. The CDR3 coding sequence is TGTGCCAGCAGCTTAGGGCAGGGACTCTACGAGCAGTACTTC. Residues: CASSLGQGLYEQYF.

This chain joins TRBV2 and TRBJ2-3; TRBD2 is a possible D gene (6 bases). This CDR3 has 13 residues. Trimming left V 9 bases short and J 0 bases short, with 10 bases between. The germline gives CDR1 SNHLY, CDR2 FYNNEI. CDR3 loop: CASRGWSTDTQYF. CDR3 bases: TGTGCCAGTCGGGGGTGGAGCACAGATACGCAGTATTTT.

The rearrangement uses TRBV5-1 and TRBJ2-7, with 7 bases identical to TRBD2. The germline V gene encodes CDR1 SGHRS and CDR2 YFSETQ. V lost 0 bases, J lost 2 bases, and 5 bases stayed unmatched. This CDR3 is built from 15 residues. CDR3 DNA sequence: TGCGCCAGCAGCTTGGTAAGCGGGAATCCCTACGAGCAGTACTTC. Its translation: CASSLVSGNPYEQYF.

This CDR3 is CASSFPGQGVSGYTF. In DNA form, the CDR3 reads TGTGCCAGCAGCTTCCCGGGACAGGGGGTCTCTGGCTACACCTTC. V is TRBV2 and J is TRBJ1-2; 11 bases line up with TRBD1. This CDR3 contains 15 residues. CDR1 is SNHLY and CDR2 is FYNNEI in the germline V gene. V shed 6 bases, J shed 7 bases, and the junction held 10 bases outside the gene matches.

The rearrangement joins TRBV7-9 to TRBJ1-4; possible D gene TRBD1, 5 bases. CDR3 length: 14 residues. The germline V and J ends were trimmed by 3 bases and 3 bases, with 8 bases remaining between them. Germline CDR1 SEHNR, CDR2 FQNEAQ (reference sequence). CDR3 sequence (DNA): TGTGCCAGCAGCTTGATAGGGGCTAATGAAAAACTGTTTTTT. Its protein product is CASSLIGANEKLFF. The full variable domain, completed using reference TRBV7-9 and TRBJ1-4, is DTGVSQNPRHKITKRGQNVTFRCDPISEHNRLYWYRQTLGQGPEFLTYFQNEAQLEKSRLLSDRFSAERPKGSFSTLEIQRTEQGDSAMYLCASSLIGANEKLFFGSGTQLSVL.

In its sample, this clone was seen a few times. This sequence joins TRBV28 and TRBJ2-1; D not certain. CDR1 and CDR2 from the germline V gene are MDHEN and SYDVKM. The V end was cut by 4 bases, the J end by 12 bases, with 10 bases between. The CDR3 is 11 amino acids. In DNA form, the CDR3 reads TGTGCCAGCAGTTCTCCGCCGGTGCAGTTCTTC. Its protein product is CASSSPPVQFF.

Only a few counts were recorded for this clone. The chain is built from TRBV7-9 and TRBJ2-1; TRBD2 matches at 7 bases. J was trimmed by 8 bases and V by 5 bases; bases with no gene match: 6. Per the germline V gene, CDR1 is SEHNR and CDR2 is FQNEAQ (reference sequence). CDR3 size: 13 residues. The CDR3 DNA reads as TGTGCCAGCAGCCAACTAGCGATCCATGAGCAGTTCTTC. Translation gives CASSQLAIHEQFF.

The CDR3 loop reads CASSLDRSATNEKLFF. CDR3 DNA: TGTGCCAGCAGCTTGGACAGGTCCGCAACTAATGAAAAACTGTTTTTT. The gene calls are TRBV5-5 and TRBJ1-4; tentative D call: TRBD1 (5 bases). In germline, CDR1 is SGHKS, CDR2 YYEKEE (reference sequence). The CDR3 spans 16 residues. V lost 0 bases to trimming and J lost 0 bases, with 9 bases between them. The whole variable domain, remainder taken from reference TRBV5-5 and TRBJ1-4, is DAGVTQSPTHLIKTRGQQVTLRCSPISGHKSVSWYQQVLGQGPQFIFQYYEKEERGRGNFPDRFSARQFPNYSSELNVNALLLGDSALYLCASSLDRSATNEKLFFGSGTQLSVL.

The chain uses TRBV7-9 and TRBJ2-7; perhaps TRBD1 as D (6 bases). Trimming stripped 5 bases from V and 0 bases from J, with 14 bases between. The CDR3 has 15 amino acids. Germline V gene lookup returns CDR1 SEHNR and CDR2 FQNEAQ (reference sequence). The CDR3 loop is CASSLRTDSSYEQYF. CDR3 nucleotides: TGTGCCAGCAGCCTGAGGACAGATAGCTCCTACGAGCAGTACTTC.